The rows below give T cell receptor beta chains drawn from one sample of a study of T cell responses to AZD1222 COVID-19 vaccine. Sequencing was performed with immunoSEQ multiplex PCR; in TCRdb, only in-frame clones are kept and a portion is missing. Here the sample spans more than 95,000 clones, over 75% being singletons. The sequencing here drew on peripheral blood, taken on day 0 of AZD1222 vaccination. Source of these receptors: an adult in good health. Each CDR3 is given with its conserved first and last residue. Size is stated for part of the rows, as once, few or many counts, or as a class when the clone is expanded.

>TRBV24-1|TRBJ2-3|NA
CATSEYRADTQYF
>TRBV4-3|TRBJ1-5|NA
CASSQGVEQPQHF
>TRBV5-4|TRBJ1-2|NA
CASSLTGRADYGYTF
>TRBV20-1|TRBJ2-7|NA
CSARGLLEQYF
>TRBV6-5|TRBJ2-5|NA
CASSYGPGTKETQYF
>TRBV6-4|TRBJ2-2|NA
CASSDDLAGTGELFF
>TRBV5-4|TRBJ2-1|once
CASSYTGGSGKVYNEQFF
>TRBV29-1|TRBJ1-1|NA
CSVDGGDGGTEAFF
>TRBV20-1|TRBJ1-6|few
CSASKTTGGGSPLHF
>TRBV4-2|TRBJ2-2|few
CASSPNTGGEGGELFF
>TRBV7-8|TRBJ2-7|NA
CASSFRLFRDTYEQYF
>TRBV5-1|TRBJ2-2|NA
CASSLGQPTGELFF
>TRBV27|TRBJ1-1|NA
CASRRDTEAFF
>TRBV29-1|TRBJ1-5|NA
CSVVQGYGNQPQHF
>TRBV4-2|TRBJ1-4|NA
CASSQGGGSSGTRRYEKLFF
>TRBV20-1|TRBJ1-3|NA
CSASPGSGNTIYF
>TRBV5-6|TRBJ2-3|few
CASHGLAQTDTQYF
>TRBV7-2|TRBJ1-4|NA
CASSPGRTNEKLFF
>TRBV5-1|TRBJ2-2|NA
CASSLVAGAGELFF
>TRBV6-5|TRBJ2-3|NA
CASSYLSGQRDTQYF
>TRBV7-8|TRBJ2-2|few
CASSGWGRTGELFF
>TRBV7-9|TRBJ2-1|NA
CASSETSGGYPFF
>TRBV6-5|TRBJ2-6|NA
CASSGQPSGANVLTF
>TRBV7-2|TRBJ2-7|NA
CASSLDLFPGQGVYEQYF
>TRBV19|TRBJ2-7|NA
CASSDREANHEQYF
>TRBV29-1|TRBJ2-7|NA
CSVEGQVDSYEQYF
>TRBV9|TRBJ2-2|NA
CASSVANRANTGELFF
>TRBV27|TRBJ2-2|NA
CASSFTGNAGELFF
>TRBV4-2|TRBJ2-3|NA
CASSQATSGGSTDTQYF
>TRBV27|TRBJ2-5|NA
CASSLSRGLETQYF
>TRBV19|TRBJ2-7|once
CASSTRQGIMYF
>TRBV25-1|TRBJ2-1|NA
CASSGGDNEQFF
>TRBV6-2/TRBV6-3|TRBJ1-4|NA
CASSYSNMHGEKLFF
>TRBV5-6|TRBJ1-2|NA
CASSPLDRDYGYTF
>TRBV6-1|TRBJ1-4|NA
CASSEAGSWWRTRSEKLFF
>TRBV14|TRBJ1-2|medium-sized
CASSQGGSGYTF
>TRBV6-5|TRBJ1-1|once
CASEAFMGAEAFF
>TRBV28|TRBJ2-7|NA
CASRPLVGSYEQYF
>TRBV19|TRBJ2-7|NA
CASSTSGGSSYEQYF
>TRBV9|TRBJ1-1|NA
CASSVLPAGGTEAFF
>TRBV7-2|TRBJ2-5|once
CASSLTGGGGETQYF
>TRBV7-2|TRBJ2-7|NA
CASSPRQGSPYEQYF
>TRBV30|TRBJ1-1|NA
CAWDRGRGNTEAFF
>TRBV7-2|TRBJ2-7|NA
CASSLQRGLAGYEQYF
>TRBV4-1|TRBJ2-1|NA
CASSQKTGTSGRGDEQFF
>TRBV10-3|TRBJ2-5|NA
CAISEWGTSGETQYF
>TRBV5-1|TRBJ1-5|NA
CASSSTGQWNQPQHF
>TRBV7-7|TRBJ2-2|NA
CASRQGGNSGELFF
>TRBV10-3|TRBJ2-7|NA
CAISERWGYEQYF
>TRBV7-9|TRBJ2-1|NA
CASSLTTGLPNEQFF
>TRBV5-1|TRBJ2-2|NA
CATYKDRGHTGELFF
>TRBV18|TRBJ1-1|NA
CASSPTGGSFNTEAFF